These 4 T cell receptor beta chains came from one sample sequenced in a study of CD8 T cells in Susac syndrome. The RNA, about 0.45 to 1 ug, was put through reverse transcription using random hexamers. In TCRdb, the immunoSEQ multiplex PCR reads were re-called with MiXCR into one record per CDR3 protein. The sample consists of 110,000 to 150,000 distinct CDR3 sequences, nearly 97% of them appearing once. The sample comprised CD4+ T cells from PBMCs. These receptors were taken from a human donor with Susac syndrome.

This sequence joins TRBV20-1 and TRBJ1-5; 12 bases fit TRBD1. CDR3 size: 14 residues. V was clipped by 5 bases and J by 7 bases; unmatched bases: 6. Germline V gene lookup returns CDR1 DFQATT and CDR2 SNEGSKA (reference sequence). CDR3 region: CSASFGTGGQPQHF. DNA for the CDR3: TGCAGTGCTTCATTCGGGACAGGGGGCCAGCCCCAGCATTTT.

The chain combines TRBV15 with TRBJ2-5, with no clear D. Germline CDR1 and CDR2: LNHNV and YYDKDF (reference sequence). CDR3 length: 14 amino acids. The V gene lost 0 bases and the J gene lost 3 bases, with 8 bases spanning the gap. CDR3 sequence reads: CATSRDPGKETQYF. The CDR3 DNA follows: TGTGCCACCAGCAGAGATCCCGGTAAAGAGACCCAGTACTTC.

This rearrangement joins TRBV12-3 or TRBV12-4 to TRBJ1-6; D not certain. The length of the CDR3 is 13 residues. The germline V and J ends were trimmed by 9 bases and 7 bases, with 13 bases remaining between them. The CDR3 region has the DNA TGTGCCAGTTCGAGAGCAATAAATTCACCCCTCCACTTT. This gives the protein CASSRAINSPLHF.

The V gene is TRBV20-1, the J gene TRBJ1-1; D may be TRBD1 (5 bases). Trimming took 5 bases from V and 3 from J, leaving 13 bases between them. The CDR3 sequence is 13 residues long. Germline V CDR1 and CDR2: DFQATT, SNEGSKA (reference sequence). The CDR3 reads CSAGGASDTEAFF. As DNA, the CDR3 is TGCAGTGCTGGAGGGGCCAGTGACACTGAAGCTTTCTTT.